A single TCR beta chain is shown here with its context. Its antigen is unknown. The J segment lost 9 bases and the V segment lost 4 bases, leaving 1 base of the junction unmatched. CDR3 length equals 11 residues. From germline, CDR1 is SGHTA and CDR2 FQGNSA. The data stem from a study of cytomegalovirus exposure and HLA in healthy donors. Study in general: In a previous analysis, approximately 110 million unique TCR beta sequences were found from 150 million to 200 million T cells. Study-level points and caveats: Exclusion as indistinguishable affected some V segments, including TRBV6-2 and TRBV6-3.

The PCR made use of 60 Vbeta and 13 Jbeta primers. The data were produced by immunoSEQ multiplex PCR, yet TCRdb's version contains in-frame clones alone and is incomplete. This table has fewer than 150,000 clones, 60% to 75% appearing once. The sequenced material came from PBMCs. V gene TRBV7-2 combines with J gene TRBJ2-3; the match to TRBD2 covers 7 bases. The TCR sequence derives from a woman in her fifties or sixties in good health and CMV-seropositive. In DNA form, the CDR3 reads TGTGCCAGCAGCTGGGACTACACGCAGTATTTT. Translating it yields CASSWDYTQYF.